A selection of T cell receptor beta chains follows, all from one sample in a study of blood T cell repertoires in COVID-19. The data were produced by immunoSEQ multiplex PCR, yet TCRdb's version contains in-frame clones alone and is incomplete. The table includes fewer than 200,000 clones, 84% detected once. The sample was PBMCs or T cells enriched from blood (not recorded which). These receptors were collected from a man aged 45-65 years who had recovered from COVID-19. The CDR3 runs from the conserved cysteine through the conserved F or W. The D gene is left open where the match is weak. Not every row has a clone size; where given, it reads once, few, many or a size class.

j_gene | abundance | d_gene | v_gene | CDR3nt | CDR3aa
TRBJ2-6 | NA | NA | TRBV7-9 | TGTGCCAGCAGCCGAACCAACGCACTTGTCCCTGGGGCCAACGTCCTGACTTTC | CASSRTNALVPGANVLTF
TRBJ2-1 | NA | TRBD2 | TRBV19 | TGTGCCAGTAGCGATTCGGGGGGGGCCGGGAATGAGCAGTTCTTC | CASSDSGGAGNEQFF
TRBJ1-5 | NA | NA | TRBV12-5 | TGTGCTAGTGGTTCGGGATTCTATAAGTGGAGCAATCAGCCCCAGCATTTT | CASGSGFYKWSNQPQHF
TRBJ2-1 | NA | NA | TRBV7-2 | TGTGCCAGCAGCTTCGGACAACACTACAATGAGCAGTTCTTC | CASSFGQHYNEQFF
TRBJ1-1 | NA | TRBD1 | TRBV29-1 | TGCAGCGTCAACAGGGGAGGGAACACTGAAGCTTTCTTT | CSVNRGGNTEAFF
TRBJ1-2 | few | TRBD1 | TRBV29-1 | TGCAGCGTTGACCTCCCGGGACAGTACGGCTACACCTTC | CSVDLPGQYGYTF
TRBJ1-3 | NA | NA | TRBV12-3/TRBV12-4 | TGTGCCAGCAGTTTATACCTTCGGGGCACCATATATTTT | CASSLYLRGTIYF
TRBJ2-7 | NA | NA | TRBV7-9 | TGTGCCAGCAGCTTGGGGCAGGGGATATTCGACGAGCAGTACTTC | CASSLGQGIFDEQYF
TRBJ2-3 | few | NA | TRBV2 | TGTGCCAGCAGCGCTGGGGGACTCCCTCACACAGATACGCAGTATTTT | CASSAGGLPHTDTQYF
TRBJ1-1 | NA | TRBD1 | TRBV18 | TGTGCCAGCTCACCACCAGGGGGCGCGAACACTGAAGCTTTCTTT | CASSPPGGANTEAFF
TRBJ2-7 | NA | NA | TRBV18 | TGTGCCAGCTCACCACTAGACAGGACCTACGAGCAGTACTTC | CASSPLDRTYEQYF
TRBJ1-1 | NA | NA | TRBV19 | TGTGCCAGTAGTATGCAGATTAACACTGAAGCTTTCTTT | CASSMQINTEAFF
TRBJ1-5 | NA | TRBD1 | TRBV30 | TGTGCCTGGAGTCGACAGGGATATCAGCCCCAGCATTTT | CAWSRQGYQPQHF
TRBJ1-4 | NA | NA | TRBV29-1 | TGCAGCGTTGAAGAGGGAGCTAATGAAAAACTGTTTTTT | CSVEEGANEKLFF
TRBJ2-2 | NA | NA | TRBV30 | TGTGCCTGGCGAGGGGACATCTACACCGGGGAGCTGTTTTTT | CAWRGDIYTGELFF
TRBJ2-7 | NA | TRBD1 | TRBV24-1 | TGTGCCACCAGTGTGCCGGGACAGGGAATCGAGCAGTACTTC | CATSVPGQGIEQYF
TRBJ1-2 | few | TRBD1 | TRBV27 | TGTGCCAGCAGAGAAACAGGGGGGACGAGTGGCTACACCTTC | CASRETGGTSGYTF
TRBJ1-4 | NA | NA | TRBV5-1 | TGCGCCAGTACGGACTCTAATGAAAAACTGTTTTTT | CASTDSNEKLFF
TRBJ1-5 | NA | NA | TRBV29-1 | TGCAGCGTTGAATCAGGAAATAGCAATCAGCCCCAGCATTTT | CSVESGNSNQPQHF
TRBJ1-2 | NA | NA | TRBV14 | TGTGCCAGCAGCCAAGATCGACTCTTCTATGGCTACACCTTC | CASSQDRLFYGYTF
TRBJ1-5 | NA | NA | TRBV7-9 | TGTGCCAGCAGCTTAGGGGCAGGGGATCAGCCCCAGCATTTT | CASSLGAGDQPQHF
TRBJ1-2 | NA | TRBD1 | TRBV5-1 | TGCGCCAGCAGTTCCGGGACAGGGGATTATGGCTACACCTTC | CASSSGTGDYGYTF
TRBJ2-7 | NA | NA | TRBV6-5 | TGTGCCAGCAGAAAACAGGGTTACGAGCAGTACTTC | CASRKQGYEQYF
TRBJ2-7 | few | TRBD2 | TRBV5-1 | TGCGCCAGCAGCATAACGGGGGGGCGATACGAGCAGTACTTC | CASSITGGRYEQYF
TRBJ2-2 | few | TRBD2 | TRBV3-1/TRBV3-2 | TGTGCCAGCAGCCAAATATCGAGACTAGCCGTTAGCGGGGAGCTGTTTTTT | CASSQISRLAVSGELFF
TRBJ2-7 | NA | NA | TRBV5-1 | TGCGCCAGCAGCTTGCTGTCAGATTCCTACGAGCAGTACTTC | CASSLLSDSYEQYF
TRBJ1-5 | once | TRBD1 | TRBV19 | TGTGCCAGTAGTATAGATGGGACAGCGGATCAGCCCCAGCATTTT | CASSIDGTADQPQHF
TRBJ2-2 | NA | NA | TRBV12-3/TRBV12-4 | TGTGCCAGCAGGCGTACCCCCGGGGAGCTGTTTTTT | CASRRTPGELFF
TRBJ2-5 | NA | NA | TRBV5-1 | TGCGCCAGCAGCTTGATCCCGGACCAAGAGACCCAGTACTTC | CASSLIPDQETQYF
TRBJ2-3 | few | TRBD2 | TRBV18 | TGTGCCAGCTCCCGGGACCTAGCGGGGGGCTCTAGCACAGATACGCAGTATTTT | CASSRDLAGGSSTDTQYF
TRBJ1-1 | NA | TRBD1 | TRBV18 | TGTGCCAGCTCGCGGGAACAGGGGTCGTCTGAAGCTTTCTTT | CASSREQGSSEAFF
TRBJ1-1 | NA | NA | TRBV4-1 | TGCGCCAGCAGCCCGATGACAGTGCCGGTCACTGAAGCTTTCTTT | CASSPMTVPVTEAFF
TRBJ1-2 | NA | TRBD1 | TRBV29-1 | TGCAGCGTTGACGGGGTAGGGGGCGCGCGGAATGGCTACACCTTC | CSVDGVGGARNGYTF
TRBJ1-4 | few | TRBD1 | TRBV7-3 | TGTGCCAGCAGCTTTGTGGACAGGGGGGAAAAACTGTTTTTT | CASSFVDRGEKLFF
TRBJ1-1 | NA | NA | TRBV10-1 | TGCGCCAGCAGTAAGGACTTCAACACTGAAGCTTTCTTT | CASSKDFNTEAFF
TRBJ2-2 | few | TRBD2 | TRBV7-6 | TGTGCCAGCAGCTTAGTGGAAGCGGGGGCTCGGAACACCGGGGAGCTGTTTTTT | CASSLVEAGARNTGELFF
TRBJ1-6 | NA | NA | TRBV30 | TGTGCCTGGAATGGACAGAATAATTCACCCCTCCACTTT | CAWNGQNNSPLHF
TRBJ1-5 | NA | TRBD1 | TRBV7-9 | TGTGCCAGCAGCCCGACAGGGTTCAATCAGCCCCAGCATTTT | CASSPTGFNQPQHF
TRBJ2-7 | few | NA | TRBV27 | TGTGCCAGCAGTACAGGGGGGGGAAACGAGCAGTACTTC | CASSTGGGNEQYF